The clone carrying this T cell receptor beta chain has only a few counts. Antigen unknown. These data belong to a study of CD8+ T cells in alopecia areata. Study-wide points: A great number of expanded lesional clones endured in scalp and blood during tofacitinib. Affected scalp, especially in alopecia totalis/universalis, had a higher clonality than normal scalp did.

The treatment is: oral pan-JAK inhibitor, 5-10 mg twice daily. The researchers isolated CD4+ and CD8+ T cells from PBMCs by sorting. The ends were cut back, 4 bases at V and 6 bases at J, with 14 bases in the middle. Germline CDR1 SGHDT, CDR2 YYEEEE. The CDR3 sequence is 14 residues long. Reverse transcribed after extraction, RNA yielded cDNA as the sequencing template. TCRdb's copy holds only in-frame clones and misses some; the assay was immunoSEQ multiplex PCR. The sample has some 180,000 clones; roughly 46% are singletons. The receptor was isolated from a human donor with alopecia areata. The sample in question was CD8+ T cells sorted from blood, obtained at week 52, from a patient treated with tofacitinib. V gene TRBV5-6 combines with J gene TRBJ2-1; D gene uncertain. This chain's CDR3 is CASSPPGAPNEQFF. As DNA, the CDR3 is TGTGCCAGCAGCCCACCAGGCGCTCCCAATGAGCAGTTCTTC.